These 14 T cell receptor beta chains came from one sample sequenced in a study of cytomegalovirus exposure and HLA in healthy donors. Primers included in the PCR were 60 Vbeta and 13 Jbeta primers. Sequencing was performed with immunoSEQ multiplex PCR; in TCRdb, only in-frame clones are kept and a portion is missing. Altogether over 50,000 clones are present, more than 70% being singletons, with the ten largest covering about 1.6%. The sequenced sample consisted of PBMCs. These receptors came from a man in his thirties or forties in good health and CMV-seropositive.

This clone was detected a few times. In DNA, the CDR3 is TGCGCCAGCAGTCCACAGGGAACTCAGCCCCAGCATTTT. Its protein product is CASSPQGTQPQHF. The chain couples TRBV10-2 to TRBJ1-5; tentatively, D is TRBD1 (6 bases). Trimming pared 5 bases from V and 6 bases from J, leaving 11 bases between. This CDR3 is built from 13 residues. Germline-derived CDR1 and CDR2 are WSHSY and SAAADI.

This clone was seen only once. The chain is built from TRBV30 and TRBJ2-2, with 11 bases fitting TRBD2. The CDR3 length is 16 residues. V lost 8 bases, J lost 4 bases, and 12 bases stayed unmatched. Germline CDR1 GTSNPN, CDR2 SVGIG (reference sequence). CDR3 sequence reads: CAKSLAGGAGTGELFF. In DNA, the CDR3 is TGTGCCAAGAGTCTAGCGGGAGGCGCGGGCACCGGGGAGCTGTTTTTT.

V is TRBV19 and J is TRBJ1-1, with 8 nucleotides matching TRBD1. The CDR3 runs to 14 residues. V lost 5 bases and J lost 5; bases outside the gene matches: 7. Germline loops: CDR1 LNHDA, CDR2 SQIVND (reference sequence). Here the CDR3 DNA reads TGTGCCAGTAGTGTGGACAGGGAGGGTACTGAAGCTTTCTTT. As protein: CASSVDREGTEAFF. Full variable domain (rest looked up from reference TRBV19 and TRBJ1-1): DGGITQSPKYLFRKEGQNVTLSCEQNLNHDAMYWYRQDPGQGLRLIYYSQIVNDFQKGDIAEGYSVSREKKESFPLTVTSAQKNPTAFYLCASSVDREGTEAFFGQGTRLTVV.

The CDR3 nucleotides read TGCGCCAGCAGTTCACTTAGCGGGAGTTTCGCTGAGCAGTTCTTC. Its translation is CASSSLSGSFAEQFF. The chain links TRBV5-1 to TRBJ2-1; 9 bases map to TRBD2. Germline V CDR1 and CDR2: SGHRS, YFSETQ. The CDR3 covers 15 residues. The V segment lost 5 bases and the J segment 9 bases; nucleotides outside the gene matches: 12.

Only one count was recorded for this clone. The chain couples TRBV5-6 to TRBJ2-2, with D possibly matching TRBD1 (5 bases). Trimming pared 4 bases from V and 5 bases from J, leaving 18 bases between. Germline CDR1 reads SGHDT; CDR2 reads YYEEEE. CDR3 size: 16 residues. Written as DNA, the CDR3 is TGTGCCAGCAGCCTACCCCCCCCCACAGGAACCGGGGAGCTGTTTTTT. This encodes CASSLPPPTGTGELFF.

In DNA form, the CDR3 reads TGTGCCAGCAGAGATTTAGGAAGGGGTGTGGATGAGCAGTTCTTC. Translation: CASRDLGRGVDEQFF. V usage is TRBV7-9 and J usage is TRBJ2-1; TRBD1 is a possible D gene (5 bases). V was cut by 6 bases and J by 8 bases, with 20 bases left in between. The germline gives CDR1 SEHNR, CDR2 FQNEAQ (reference sequence). This CDR3 spans 15 amino acids.

The chain employs TRBV29-1 and TRBJ1-4; TRBD1 aligns across 8 bases. The germline V gene encodes CDR1 SQVTM and CDR2 ANQGSEA. J lost 3 bases, V lost 6 bases, and 0 bases had no gene match. The length of the CDR3 is 12 residues. CDR3 amino acids: CSVGQANEKLFF. CDR3 in DNA: TGCAGCGTGGGACAGGCTAATGAAAAACTGTTTTTT. The entire variable domain, with the rest obtained from reference TRBV29-1 and TRBJ1-4, is as follows: SAVISQKPSRDICQRGTSLTIQCQVDSQVTMMFWYRQQPGQSLTLIATANQGSEATYESGFVIDKFPISRPNLTFSTLTVSNMSPEDSSIYLCSVGQANEKLFFGSGTQLSVL.

This clone was observed a single time. This chain uses TRBV5-6 with TRBJ2-3, with 9 nucleotides matching TRBD1. CDR1 is SGHDT, CDR2 YYEEEE, per germline. There are 15 residues in the CDR3. Losses at the gene ends were 4 bases for V and 3 bases for J; bases not matched to a gene: 6. CDR3 amino acids: CASSQGQGYTDTQYF. CDR3 nucleotides: TGTGCCAGCAGCCAAGGACAGGGGTATACAGATACGCAGTATTTT.

This sequence joins TRBV6-5 and TRBJ2-5; tentatively, D is TRBD2 (6 bases). Judging by the DNA end, TRBJ2-7 fits better; the J call may be wrong. CDR3 length equals 16 residues. CDR1 and CDR2 (germline): MNHEY, SVGAGI. The CDR3 sequence: CASSSRELALGYEQYF. CDR3 coding DNA: TGTGCCAGCAGTTCACGGGAGCTCGCCTTGGGTTACGAGCAGTACTTC.

This chain joins TRBV21-1 and TRBJ1-2. TRBV21-1 is a listed pseudogene. There are 14 residues in the CDR3. The CDR3 protein is CASSIGGANYGYTF. The CDR3 DNA reads TGTGCCAGCAGCATTGGGGGGGCTAACTATGGCTACACCTTC.

The genes are TRBV6-1 and TRBJ1-5; 7 nucleotides agree with TRBD1. The CDR3 runs 15 residues. V shed 4 bases and J 7 bases; nucleotides not matched to a gene: 10. Germline assignment: CDR1 MNHNS and CDR2 SASEGT. CDR3 loop: CASSATQGEGQPQHF. The CDR3 DNA reads as TGTGCCAGCAGTGCCACTCAGGGGGAAGGACAGCCCCAGCATTTT.

Concerning this clone: One end of the junction does not line up with germline, which may come from a read error. CDR3 in amino acids: CAGSQWEEGYNEQFF. CDR3 in DNA: TGTGCCGGTAGCCAGTGGGAGGAGGGCTACAATGAGCAGTTCTTC. The V gene is TRBV19, the J gene TRBJ2-1; weak D call: TRBD2 (6 bases). Germline V CDR1 and CDR2: LNHDA, SQIVND (reference sequence). This CDR3 contains 15 residues. Full variable domain (rest looked up from reference TRBV19 and TRBJ2-1): DGGITQSPKYLFRKEGQNVTLSCEQNLNHDAMYWYRQDPGQGLRLIYYSQIVNDFQKGDIAEGYSVSREKKESFPLTVTSAQKNPTAFYLCAGSQWEEGYNEQFFGPGTRLTVL.

The chain has TRBV27 and TRBJ2-7, with 9 bases matching TRBD1. The CDR3 length is 15 residues. The germline CDR1 and CDR2 sequences are MNHEY and SMNVEV (reference sequence). Unmatched junction bases numbered 5, after V lost 3 bases and J lost 2 bases. The CDR3 nucleotides read TGTGCCAGCAGTTTGCGGACAGGGGCCACCTACGAGCAGTACTTC. Translated: CASSLRTGATYEQYF.

J is TRBJ2-2 and V is TRBV9, with 7 bases aligning to TRBD1. J was trimmed by 7 bases and V by 9 bases; bases with no gene match: 6. Germline V CDR1 and CDR2: SGDLS, YYNGEE. The CDR3 totals 12 residues. CDR3 nucleotides: TGTGCCACAACAGGGGATGGCGGGGAGCTGTTTTTT. Amino acid sequence: CATTGDGGELFF.